A single sample gave rise to the 19 T cell receptor beta chains below, sequenced in a study of T cells in Graves' hyperthyroidism and ophthalmopathy. RNA transcripts were the template for amplifying TCR beta CDR3 regions. First-round RT-PCR of the TCR CDR3 relied on the HTBI primer set. One entry per CDR3 protein, called by TCRdb with MiXCR from the multiplex PCR reads. Among fewer than 600,000 distinct CDR3 sequences listed, 13% to 15% were seen once. The sequenced sample was blood. The origin of the receptors is a woman under 30 with Graves' hyperthyroidism.

This clonotype was seen many times. The chain links TRBV7-6 to TRBJ2-5; 11 bases are a match to TRBD2. Germline values: CDR1 SGHVS, CDR2 FNYEAQ. Trimming removed 5 bases from V and 1 base from J; junction bases left unmatched: 9. The CDR3 is 17 amino acids. CDR3 amino acids: CASSHPYSGRAQETQYF. DNA of the CDR3: TGTGCCAGCAGCCACCCGTATAGCGGGAGGGCCCAAGAGACCCAGTACTTC. Complete variable domain (other parts from reference TRBV7-6 and TRBJ2-5): GAGVSQSPRYKVTKRGQDVALRCDPISGHVSLYWYRQALGQGPEFLTYFNYEAQQDKSGLPNDRFSAERPEGSISTLTIQRTEQRDSAMYRCASSHPYSGRAQETQYFGPGTRLLVL.

This chain connects TRBV9 to TRBJ2-7; the match to TRBD2 covers 8 bases. The CDR3 covers 14 residues. Germline V gene data show CDR1 as SGDLS and CDR2 as YYNGEE. V trimming: 4 bases; J trimming: 5 bases; junction bases outside the gene matches: 8. CDR3 protein: CASSTSGSGDEQYF. DNA of the CDR3: TGTGCCAGCAGCACCAGCGGGAGCGGCGACGAGCAGTACTTC.

This clonotype was detected ten times or more. V and J are TRBV7-9 and TRBJ2-3; D possibly uses TRBD1 or TRBD2 (5 bases each). The CDR3 is 15 residues long. Germline CDR1 is SEHNR and CDR2 is FQNEAQ (reference sequence). V lost 5 bases and J 0 bases, leaving 12 bases between the germline ends. CDR3 in amino acids: CASSDRGASTDTQYF. DNA for the CDR3: TGTGCCAGCAGCGACAGAGGGGCCAGCACAGATACGCAGTATTTT.

This clonotype occurred a few times. The rearrangement joins TRBV6-1 to TRBJ2-4; D possibly corresponds to TRBD2 (5 bases). V was clipped by 0 bases and J by 3 bases, with 12 bases between them. CDR3 length: 16 amino acids. Germline V gene lookup returns CDR1 MNHNS and CDR2 SASEGT. CDR3 in amino acids: CASSEAVFGGKNIQYF. The DNA of the CDR3 is TGTGCCAGCAGTGAAGCCGTATTCGGAGGCAAAAACATTCAGTACTTC.

This clonotype was detected only a few times. V gene TRBV5-6 combines with J gene TRBJ1-2; D is possibly TRBD1 (6 bases). Germline-derived CDR1 and CDR2 are SGHDT and YYEEEE. V was pared by 3 bases and J by 7 bases, with 10 bases between. The CDR3 is made up of 12 amino acids. CDR3 sequence (DNA): TGTGCCAGCAGCTCAGGGGTTACTGGCTACACCTTC. It is translated as CASSSGVTGYTF.

This clonotype appeared a few times. The chain couples TRBV19 to TRBJ2-6; D is unresolved. Germline V CDR1 and CDR2: LNHDA, SQIVND (reference sequence). This CDR3 is 15 amino acids long. The V end lost 1 base, the J end lost 4 bases, and 8 bases lay between the germline ends. This CDR3 is CASSIGAGGANVLTF. The CDR3 DNA is TGTGCCAGTAGTATAGGGGCAGGCGGGGCCAACGTCCTGACTTTC.

The chain combines TRBV2 with TRBJ2-5, with TRBD2 matching over 11 bases. V lost 7 bases and J lost 5; bases outside the gene matches: 12. The CDR3 loop spans 16 amino acids. Germline CDR1 is SNHLY and CDR2 is FYNNEI. The CDR3 nucleotides are TGTGCCAGCAACGAAGGGTTAGCGGGAGGGGGGGAGACCCAGTACTTC. Its protein is CASNEGLAGGGETQYF.

The sample holds a few counts of this clonotype. The chain carries TRBV5-1 and TRBJ2-5, with TRBD1 matching over 7 bases. Looked up from germline, CDR1 is SGHRS and CDR2 is YFSETQ. CDR3 length equals 17 residues. The V and J ends lost 0 bases and 3 bases, in that order; junction bases with no gene match: 11. CDR3: CASSLEETGWNKETQYF. The CDR3 DNA reads TGCGCCAGCAGCTTGGAGGAGACAGGGTGGAATAAAGAGACCCAGTACTTC. Full variable domain (remainder filled in from reference TRBV5-1 and TRBJ2-5): KAGVTQTPRYLIKTRGQQVTLSCSPISGHRSVSWYQQTPGQGLQFLFEYFSETQRNKGNFPGRFSGRQFSNSRSEMNVSTLELGDSALYLCASSLEETGWNKETQYFGPGTRLLVL.

The table lists this clonotype with many counts. The chain couples TRBV20-1 to TRBJ2-1; TRBD2 matches 8 bases. V trimming: 6 bases; J trimming: 0 bases; junction bases outside the gene matches: 13. The V gene's germline CDR1 is DFQATT and CDR2 SNEGSKA (reference sequence). The CDR3 is 17 amino acids. CDR3 sequence: CSAPGAGGPGSYNEQFF. The CDR3, as DNA: TGCAGTGCCCCAGGTGCGGGAGGCCCCGGCTCCTACAATGAGCAGTTCTTC.

This clonotype has a count of ten or more. The chain couples TRBV19 to TRBJ2-5; 12 positions match TRBD2. V lost 5 bases to trimming and J lost 4 bases; unmatched junction nucleotides: 5. The CDR3 length is 15 residues. Germline V gives CDR1 LNHDA, CDR2 SQIVND (reference sequence). DNA of the CDR3: TGTGCCAGTAGTCCTAGCGGGAGGGGGATAGAGACCCAGTACTTC. The encoded protein is CASSPSGRGIETQYF. The full variable domain, rest sourced from reference TRBV19 and TRBJ2-5, is DGGITQSPKYLFRKEGQNVTLSCEQNLNHDAMYWYRQDPGQGLRLIYYSQIVNDFQKGDIAEGYSVSREKKESFPLTVTSAQKNPTAFYLCASSPSGRGIETQYFGPGTRLLVL.

This clonotype has more than one count but fewer than ten. V and J are TRBV19 and TRBJ2-7; D not certain. Trimming pared 2 bases from V and 1 base from J, leaving 12 bases between. Looked up from germline, CDR1 is LNHDA and CDR2 is SQIVND (reference sequence). The CDR3 runs to 15 residues. CDR3 sequence (DNA): TGTGCCAGTAGTATATTGTCAGGTGTGTCCTACGAGCAGTACTTC. It yields the protein CASSILSGVSYEQYF.

This clonotype has ten or more counts. The chain uses TRBV5-1 and TRBJ2-3; 9 bases align to TRBD2. V lost 2 bases and J lost 2; bases outside the gene matches: 3. The CDR3 contains 15 residues. In germline, CDR1 is SGHRS, CDR2 YFSETQ. CDR3 amino acids: CASSLRLAVTDTQYF. For the CDR3, the DNA is TGCGCCAGCAGCTTACGACTAGCGGTCACAGATACGCAGTATTTT.

The rearrangement links TRBV5-5 to TRBJ1-1; D call uncertain. Trimming removed 4 bases from V and 3 bases from J, with 10 bases in between. Germline V lookup: CDR1 SGHKS, CDR2 YYEKEE (reference sequence). The CDR3 has 13 amino acids. In nucleotides, the CDR3 is TGTGCCAGCAGCCCCGCCGGGGACACTGAAGCTTTCTTT. Translating gives CASSPAGDTEAFF.

The table lists this clonotype with many counts. The chain employs TRBV6-2 or TRBV6-3 and TRBJ2-7; TRBD2 agrees at 10 bases. V trimming: 6 bases; J trimming: 0 bases; junction bases outside the gene matches: 8. Germline V gene lookup returns CDR1 MNHEY and CDR2 SVGEGT. This CDR3 is built from 16 residues. The CDR3 region is CASRGSSGSRSYEQYV. The CDR3 DNA reads TGTGCCAGCAGAGGTTCTAGCGGGAGTCGCTCCTACGAGCAGTACGTC.

The genes are TRBV12-3 or TRBV12-4 and TRBJ2-2; TRBD2 matches 13 bases. This CDR3 has 19 residues. V shed 5 bases, J shed 5 bases, and the junction held 14 bases outside the gene matches. CDR3 DNA sequence: TGTGCCAGCAGTGAGGGACTAGCGGGACTCAAGGCGGGGACCGGGGAGCTGTTTTTT. Its translation: CASSEGLAGLKAGTGELFF.

This chain links TRBV7-9 with TRBJ2-2; a weak D match, TRBD1 (6 bases). CDR1 SEHNR and CDR2 FQNEAQ come from the germline V gene (reference sequence). This CDR3 has 15 amino acids. Trimming took off 5 bases at V and 2 bases at J, with 12 bases between the two ends. CDR3 protein: CASSTGTRNTGELFF. In DNA form, the CDR3 reads TGTGCCAGCAGCACCGGGACAAGAAACACCGGGGAGCTGTTTTTT.

This clonotype was counted at least ten times. The chain is built from TRBV11-3 and TRBJ2-7, with TRBD2 matching 7 bases. Germline-derived CDR1 and CDR2 are SGHNT and YENEEA. V lost 5 bases to trimming and J lost 3 bases; unmatched junction nucleotides: 13. The length of the CDR3 is 16 residues. This chain's CDR3 is CASSAEGGAEGYEQYF. CDR3 nucleotide sequence: TGTGCCAGCAGCGCAGAGGGAGGGGCAGAAGGCTACGAGCAGTACTTC.

This clonotype was observed a handful of times. The chain recombines TRBV24-1 with TRBJ1-3; D is unclear. The germline V and J ends were trimmed by 0 bases and 3 bases, with 5 bases remaining between them. This CDR3 has 14 residues. Looked up from germline, CDR1 is KGHDR and CDR2 is SFDVKD. The CDR3 reads CATSDLSDGNTIYF. The CDR3 region has the DNA TGTGCCACCAGTGATTTGAGTGATGGAAACACCATATATTTT.

This clonotype was observed many times. The chain uses TRBV9 and TRBJ2-1; TRBD2 aligns across 10 bases. Unmatched junction bases numbered 20, after V lost 3 bases and J lost 5 bases. The V gene's germline CDR1 is SGDLS and CDR2 YYNGEE. CDR3 size: 20 residues. The CDR3 is CASSAGSGLAGVGEDNEQFF. In DNA form, the CDR3 reads TGTGCCAGCAGCGCCGGATCGGGGCTAGCGGGAGTCGGTGAGGACAATGAGCAGTTCTTC.